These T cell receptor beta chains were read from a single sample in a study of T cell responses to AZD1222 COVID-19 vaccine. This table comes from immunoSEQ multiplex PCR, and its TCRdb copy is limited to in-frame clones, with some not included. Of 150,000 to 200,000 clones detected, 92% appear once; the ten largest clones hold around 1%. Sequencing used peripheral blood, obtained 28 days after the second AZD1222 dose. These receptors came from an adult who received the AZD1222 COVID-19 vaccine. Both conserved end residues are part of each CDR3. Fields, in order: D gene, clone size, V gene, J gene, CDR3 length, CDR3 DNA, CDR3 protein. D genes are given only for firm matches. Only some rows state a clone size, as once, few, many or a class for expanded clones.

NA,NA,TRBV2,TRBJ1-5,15,TGTGCCAGCAGTGAAGCTTACTATAGCAATCAGCCCCAGCATTTT,CASSEAYYSNQPQHF
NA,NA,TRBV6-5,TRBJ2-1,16,TGTGCCAGCAGTTACTCGACGGGTCCTGGCTACAATGAGCAGTTCTTC,CASSYSTGPGYNEQFF
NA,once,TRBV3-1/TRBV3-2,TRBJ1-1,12,TGTGCCAGCAGCCAAGGGGACATGGTGGCTTTCTTT,CASSQGDMVAFF
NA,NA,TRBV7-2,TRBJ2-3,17,TGTGCCAGCAGCTTAGCGTCAACGGGGAGACGCACAGATACGCAGTATTTT,CASSLASTGRRTDTQYF
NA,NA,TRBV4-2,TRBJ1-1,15,TGTGCCAGCAGCCAAGTTGGGGAGGGGAACACTGAAGCTTTCTTT,CASSQVGEGNTEAFF
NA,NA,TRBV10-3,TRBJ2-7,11,TGTGCCATCACCTACAGCTACGAGCAGTACTTC,CAITYSYEQYF
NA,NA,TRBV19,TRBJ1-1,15,TGTGCCAGTAGTTACCCAGGGTTGGGCGCCACTGAAGCTTTCTTT,CASSYPGLGATEAFF
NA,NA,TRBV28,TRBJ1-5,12,TGTGCCAGCAGTTTGGTGGGTTGGGCCCAGCATTTT,CASSLVGWAQHF
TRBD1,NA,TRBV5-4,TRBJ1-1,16,TGTGCCAGCAGCTTGGCGAGGGGGCAATTGGACACTGAAGCTTTCTTT,CASSLARGQLDTEAFF
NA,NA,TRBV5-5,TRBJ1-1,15,TGTGCCAGCAGCCCGGAGGGCCTAAGAGGGACTGAAGCTTTCTTT,CASSPEGLRGTEAFF
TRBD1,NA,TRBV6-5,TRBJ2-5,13,TGTGCCAGCAGTTCGGACAGGGGGGAGACCCAGTACTTC,CASSSDRGETQYF
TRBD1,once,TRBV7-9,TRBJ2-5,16,TGTGCCAGCAGCTCCCGGGACAGGGGAGACCAAGAGACCCAGTACTTC,CASSSRDRGDQETQYF
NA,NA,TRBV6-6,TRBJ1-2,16,TGTGCCAGCAGTTACTCGACGAACACGCTTTACTATGGCTACACCTTC,CASSYSTNTLYYGYTF
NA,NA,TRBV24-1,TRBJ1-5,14,TGTGCCACCAGTGATGGGACAAGCAATCAGCCCCAGCATTTT,CATSDGTSNQPQHF
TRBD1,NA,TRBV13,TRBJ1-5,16,TGTGCCAGCAGCCGCCGGGACAGGGGACCTAATCAGCCCCAGCATTTT,CASSRRDRGPNQPQHF
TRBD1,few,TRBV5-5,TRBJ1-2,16,TGTGCCAGCAGCTTAATAGGGACAGGGACTAACTATGGCTACACCTTC,CASSLIGTGTNYGYTF
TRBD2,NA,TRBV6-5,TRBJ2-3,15,TGTGCCAGCAGTTACGGAGTAGCGGGGACTGATACGCAGTATTTT,CASSYGVAGTDTQYF
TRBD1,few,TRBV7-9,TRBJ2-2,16,TGTGCCAGCAGCTTAAAGAGACAGGGGGCCGGCGGGGAGCTGTTTTTT,CASSLKRQGAGGELFF
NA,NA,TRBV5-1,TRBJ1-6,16,TGCGCCAGCAGCTTGATGGACAGCTCCTATAATTCACCCCTCCACTTT,CASSLMDSSYNSPLHF
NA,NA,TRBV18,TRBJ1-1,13,TGTGCCAGCTCCTCAGGGCAAAACACTGAAGCTTTCTTT,CASSSGQNTEAFF
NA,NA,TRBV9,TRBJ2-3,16,TGTGCCAGCAGCTCCAACCCGGGTTTTGCCACAGATACGCAGTATTTT,CASSSNPGFATDTQYF
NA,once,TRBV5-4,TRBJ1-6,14,TGTGCCAGCAGCTTGGAGACAGCTGGTTCACCCCTCCACTTT,CASSLETAGSPLHF
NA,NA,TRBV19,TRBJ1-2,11,TGTGCCAGTAGTAAGATGAGGGAACTGCTCTTC,CASSKMRELLF
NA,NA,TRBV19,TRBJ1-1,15,TGTGCCAGTAGCAAAGAGGGGCGAAGACCCACTGAAGCTTTCTTT,CASSKEGRRPTEAFF
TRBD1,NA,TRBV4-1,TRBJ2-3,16,TGCGCCAGCAGCCAAGATCCGGGACAGGGAGCAGATACGCAGTATTTT,CASSQDPGQGADTQYF
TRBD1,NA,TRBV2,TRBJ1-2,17,TGTGCCAGCAGGGGCCGGGACAGGGGAATGGGTAACTATGGCTACACCTTC,CASRGRDRGMGNYGYTF
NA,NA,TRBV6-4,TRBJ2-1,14,TGTGCCAGCAGTGGTAGCGGGGACAGCAATGAGCAGTTCTTC,CASSGSGDSNEQFF
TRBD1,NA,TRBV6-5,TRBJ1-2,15,TGTGCCAGCAGCCCGGGACAGGTTATTAACTATGGCTACACCTTC,CASSPGQVINYGYTF
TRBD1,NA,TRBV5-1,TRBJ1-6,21,TGCGCCAGCAGCTTGGGAACGGGGACAGTAAAAGGGGCCCGGGATAATTCACCCCTCCACTTT,CASSLGTGTVKGARDNSPLHF
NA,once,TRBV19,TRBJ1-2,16,TGTGCCAGTAGTATGATGCCCGAATACTTTCCCGGTGGCTACACCTTC,CASSMMPEYFPGGYTF
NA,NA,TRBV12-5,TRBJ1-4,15,TGTGCTAGTGGAAGGGGCGGTTCCTGGTATGAAAAACTGTTTTTT,CASGRGGSWYEKLFF
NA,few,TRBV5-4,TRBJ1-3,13,TGTGCCAGCAGCTTCCGGACTGGAAACACCATATATTTT,CASSFRTGNTIYF
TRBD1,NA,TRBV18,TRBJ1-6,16,TGTGCCAGCTCACCACTCGGGACAGTCCATAATTCACCCCTCCACTTT,CASSPLGTVHNSPLHF
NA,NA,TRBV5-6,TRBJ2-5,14,TGTGCCAGCAGCTCGGGACGGGCGGGGTGGACCCAGTACTTC,CASSSGRAGWTQYF
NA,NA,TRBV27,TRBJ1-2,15,TGTGCCAGCAGTCCTTTAGGACGGGAGGGCTATGGCTACACCTTC,CASSPLGREGYGYTF
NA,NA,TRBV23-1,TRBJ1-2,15,TGCGCCAGCAGTCAATCCCAGGGCAGGGCTTATGGCTACACCTTC,CASSQSQGRAYGYTF
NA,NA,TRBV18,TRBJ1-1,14,TGTGCCAGCTCACCATTAACAGGGAACACTGAAGCTTTCTTT,CASSPLTGNTEAFF
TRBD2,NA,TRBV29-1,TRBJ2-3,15,TGCAGCGTTGAAGCAGGGAGGGTTACCACAGATACGCAGTATTTT,CSVEAGRVTTDTQYF
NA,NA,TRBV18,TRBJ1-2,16,TGTGCCAGCTCACCGGGACGTCCCCGAGCTAACTATGGCTACACCTTC,CASSPGRPRANYGYTF
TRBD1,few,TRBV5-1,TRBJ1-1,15,TGCGCCAGCAGCTTTGAGGGGGCGGGTTCCACTGAAGCTTTCTTT,CASSFEGAGSTEAFF
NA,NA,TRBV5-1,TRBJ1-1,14,TGCGCCAGCAGCTTGGAGGGGCCTTACACTGAAGCTTTCTTT,CASSLEGPYTEAFF
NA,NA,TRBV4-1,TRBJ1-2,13,TGCGCCAGCAGCCGAAACAGGGCTAATGGCTACACCTTC,CASSRNRANGYTF
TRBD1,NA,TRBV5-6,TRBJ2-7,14,TGTGCCAGCAGCCGCTCCGGGACAGGGGACGAGCAGTACTTC,CASSRSGTGDEQYF
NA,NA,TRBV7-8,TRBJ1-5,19,TGTGCCAGCAGCTTAGCGTACGGGGGATCTCATGGGGGCAATCAGCCCCAGCATTTT,CASSLAYGGSHGGNQPQHF
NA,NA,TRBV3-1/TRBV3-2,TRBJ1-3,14,TGTGCCAGCAGCCCAAGGGAGCAAGGAAACACCATATATTTT,CASSPREQGNTIYF
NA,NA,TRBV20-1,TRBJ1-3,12,TGCAGTGCTAGTACAGCTGGAAACACCATATATTTT,CSASTAGNTIYF
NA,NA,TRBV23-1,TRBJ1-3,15,TGCGCCAGCAGTCGGACAGAACACTCTGGAAACACCATATATTTT,CASSRTEHSGNTIYF
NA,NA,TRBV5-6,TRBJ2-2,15,TGTGCCAGCAGCGGAGGGACAGAGCACACCGGGGAGCTGTTTTTT,CASSGGTEHTGELFF
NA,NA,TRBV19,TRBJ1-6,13,TGTGCCAGTAGTCAGGGAATAAGGTCACCCCTCCACTTT,CASSQGIRSPLHF
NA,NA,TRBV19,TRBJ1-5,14,TGTGCCAGCTGGGGGGTGGGCGCGAATCAGCCCCAGCATTTT,CASWGVGANQPQHF
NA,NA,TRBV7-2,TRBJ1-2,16,TGTGCCAGCAGCTTAGCGCCGTCCCCAGCCGCCTATGGCTACACCTTC,CASSLAPSPAAYGYTF
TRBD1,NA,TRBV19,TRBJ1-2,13,TGTGCCAGTACCGACAGGGCCCCCGGAGGCTACACCTTC,CASTDRAPGGYTF
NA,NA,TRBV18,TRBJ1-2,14,TGTGCCAGCAAACGGGGGGAAGAAAACTATGGCTACACCTTC,CASKRGEENYGYTF
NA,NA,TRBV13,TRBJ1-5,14,TGTGCCAGCAGCTTGTCGTCCCGGGGGCAGCCCCAGCATTTT,CASSLSSRGQPQHF